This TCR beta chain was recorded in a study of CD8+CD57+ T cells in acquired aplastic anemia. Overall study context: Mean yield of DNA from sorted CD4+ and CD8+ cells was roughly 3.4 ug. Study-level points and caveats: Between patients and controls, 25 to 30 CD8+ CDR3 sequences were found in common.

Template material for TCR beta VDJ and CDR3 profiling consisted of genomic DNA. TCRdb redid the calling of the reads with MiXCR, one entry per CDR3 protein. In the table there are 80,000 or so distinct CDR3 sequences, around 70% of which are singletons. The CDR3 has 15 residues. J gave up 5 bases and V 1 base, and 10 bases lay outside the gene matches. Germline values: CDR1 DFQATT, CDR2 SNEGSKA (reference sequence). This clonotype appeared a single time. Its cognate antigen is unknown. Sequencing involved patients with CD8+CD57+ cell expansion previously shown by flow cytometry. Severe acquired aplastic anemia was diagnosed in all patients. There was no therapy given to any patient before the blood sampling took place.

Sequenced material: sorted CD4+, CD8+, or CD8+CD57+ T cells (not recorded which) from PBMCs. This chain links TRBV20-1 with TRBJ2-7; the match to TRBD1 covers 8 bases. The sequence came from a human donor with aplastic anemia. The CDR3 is CSARGLGQGLDEQYF. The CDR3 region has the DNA TGCAGTGCTAGAGGCCTCGGACAGGGCCTGGACGAGCAGTACTTC.